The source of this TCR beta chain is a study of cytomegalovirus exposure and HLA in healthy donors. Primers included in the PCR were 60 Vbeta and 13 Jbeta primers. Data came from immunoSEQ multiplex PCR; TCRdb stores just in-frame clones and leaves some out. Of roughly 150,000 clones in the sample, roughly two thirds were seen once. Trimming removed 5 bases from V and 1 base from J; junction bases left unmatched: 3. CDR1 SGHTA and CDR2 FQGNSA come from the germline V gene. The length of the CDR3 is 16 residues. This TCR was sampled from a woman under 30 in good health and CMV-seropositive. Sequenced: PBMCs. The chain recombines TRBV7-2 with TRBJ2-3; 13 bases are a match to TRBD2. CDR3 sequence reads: CASSPGLAGGTDTQYF. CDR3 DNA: TGTGCCAGCAGCCCAGGACTAGCGGGGGGCACAGATACGCAGTATTTT.